The 3 T cell receptor beta chains in this list originate from one sample, sequenced in a study of T cell clonotyping in hematopoietic cell transplantation listed by TCRdb under 2021. Preparation of the library involved the immunoSEQ multiplex PCR assay. TCRdb obtained this table from immuneACCESS and retained in-frame rearrangements with V and J assigned. These tables miss some clones; where compared with another copy, unresolved V genes account for less than half of the shortfall, and the remainder is unexplained. In all, the sample holds fewer than 80,000 clones, and over 90% of those were seen once. In total, the top ten clones hold 1.6% of the sample. The sample consisted of peripheral blood mononuclear cells. These receptor sequences come from a man between 45 and 60 years old in good health. Some clones in this sample may be carry-over from other donors' samples.

The V gene is TRBV5-5, the J gene TRBJ1-1, with D perhaps matching TRBD1 (5 bases). Deletions cut 4 bases from V and 0 bases from J, with 16 bases between. The V gene's germline CDR1 is SGHKS and CDR2 YYEKEE (reference sequence). The CDR3 runs to 16 residues. The CDR3 DNA sequence: TGTGCCAGCAGCCCAATTCACGGGACCATGAACACTGAAGCTTTCTTT. This sequence encodes CASSPIHGTMNTEAFF.

The chain links TRBV7-9 to TRBJ1-5; D might be TRBD1 (6 bases). Per germline, CDR1 SEHNR and CDR2 FQNEAQ (reference sequence). The ends were cut back, 8 bases at V and 1 base at J, with 12 bases in the middle. The CDR3 is 14 residues long. DNA for the CDR3: TGTGCCAGCGCTCAGGGGACCAGCAATCAGCCCCAGCATTTT. This encodes CASAQGTSNQPQHF.

This chain links TRBV9 with TRBJ1-2, with 8 bases matching TRBD1. V trimming: 4 bases; J trimming: 4 bases; junction bases outside the gene matches: 6. The CDR3 runs 14 residues. The germline V gene has CDR1 SGDLS and CDR2 YYNGEE. CDR3 sequence reads: CASSSQGAGYGYTF. The CDR3 DNA sequence: TGTGCCAGCAGCTCCCAGGGGGCCGGCTATGGCTACACCTTC.